The 20 T cell receptor beta chains below all came from one sample that was sequenced in a study of OX40 agonist ivuxolimab in advanced cancers. The library was produced with the immunoSEQ multiplex PCR assay. Here the immuneACCESS table is served through TCRdb, limited to in-frame sequences with V and J called. Missing clones are a known gap in these copies; in checked studies unresolved V genes cover under half, and the rest lacks a known reason. The sample records some 81,000 clones, around 87% of which are singletons. The top ten constitute roughly 5.8% of the sample. The specimen comprised CD4+ or CD8+ T cells sorted from blood, sampled in a trial of the OX40 agonist ivuxolimab. These receptors were obtained from an adult with an advanced solid tumor such as melanoma, head and neck, liver or kidney cancer.

The chain links TRBV9 to TRBJ2-7; D is unclear. Trimming stripped 0 bases from V and 0 bases from J, with 7 bases between. There are 14 residues in the CDR3. In germline, CDR1 is SGDLS, CDR2 YYNGEE. The CDR3 DNA sequence: TGTGCCAGCAGCGTAGTTGACAACTCCTACGAGCAGTACTTC. As protein: CASSVVDNSYEQYF.

This chain links TRBV5-1 with TRBJ2-1; 9 positions agree with TRBD1. V lost 4 bases and J lost 4; bases outside the gene matches: 3. The germline CDR1 and CDR2 sequences are SGHRS and YFSETQ. The CDR3 runs to 14 residues. The CDR3 DNA follows: TGCGCCAGCAGCACCGGGACAGGGTACAATGAGCAGTTCTTC. Translating gives CASSTGTGYNEQFF.

V is TRBV6-1 and J is TRBJ1-5; D may be TRBD1 (6 bases). The CDR3 has 14 residues. CDR1 is MNHNS and CDR2 is SASEGT in the germline V gene. V lost 7 bases to trimming and J lost 3 bases, with 13 bases between them. The CDR3 reads CASILQGPNQPQHF. CDR3 DNA sequence: TGTGCCAGCATTTTACAGGGACCCAATCAGCCCCAGCATTTT.

V gene TRBV10-1 combines with J gene TRBJ2-2; D is undetermined. CDR1 WNHNN and CDR2 SYGVQD come from the germline V gene (reference sequence). The V end was cut by 6 bases, the J end by 5 bases, with 13 bases between. This CDR3 has 14 amino acids. CDR3 sequence reads: CASSLVMGTGELFF. The CDR3 nucleotides are TGCGCCAGCAGCCTCGTGATGGGGACCGGGGAGCTGTTTTTT.

A few counts support this clone. V gene TRBV27 combines with J gene TRBJ1-2; 7 bases agree with TRBD1. This CDR3 spans 13 amino acids. Trimming took 5 bases from V and 4 from J; bases not matched to a gene: 4. The germline gives CDR1 MNHEY, CDR2 SMNVEV (reference sequence). CDR3 loop: CASSAGTVYGYTF. DNA of the CDR3: TGTGCCAGCAGTGCCGGGACAGTCTATGGCTACACCTTC.

The chain couples TRBV7-9 to TRBJ2-3; 9 nucleotides match TRBD2. CDR1 and CDR2 from the germline V gene are SEHNR and FQNEAQ (reference sequence). V lost 5 bases, J lost 6 bases, and 6 bases stayed unmatched. The CDR3 totals 14 residues. In DNA form, the CDR3 reads TGTGCCAGCAGCCCGAGTAGCGGGAGCGATACGCAGTATTTT. It yields the protein CASSPSSGSDTQYF. The whole variable domain, remainder taken from reference TRBV7-9 and TRBJ2-3, is DTGVSQNPRHKITKRGQNVTFRCDPISEHNRLYWYRQTLGQGPEFLTYFQNEAQLEKSRLLSDRFSAERPKGSFSTLEIQRTEQGDSAMYLCASSPSSGSDTQYFGPGTRLTVL.

The chain links TRBV18 to TRBJ2-5, with TRBD2 matching 8 bases. Germline V CDR1 and CDR2: KGHSH, LQKENI. The CDR3 spans 15 residues. J lost 5 bases, V lost 6 bases, and 11 bases had no gene match. This CDR3 is CASSRTGTREETQYF. The CDR3 DNA reads as TGTGCCAGCTCGCGGACCGGGACTAGGGAGGAGACCCAGTACTTC.

The genes are TRBV6-4 and TRBJ1-2; D is undetermined. From germline, CDR1 is MRHNA and CDR2 SNTAGT. This CDR3 region has 16 residues. V lost 0 bases and J lost 1, with 12 bases in between. In nucleotides, the CDR3 is TGTGCCAGCAGTGACTCGATTCTGTCTTTTAACTATGGCTACACCTTC. This translates into CASSDSILSFNYGYTF.

The chain couples TRBV10-1 to TRBJ2-3; D is undetermined. Looked up from germline, CDR1 is WNHNN and CDR2 is SYGVQD (reference sequence). The length of the CDR3 is 11 residues. The germline V and J ends were trimmed by 3 bases and 6 bases, with 4 bases remaining between them. The CDR3 reads CASSDADTQYF. DNA for the CDR3: TGCGCCAGCAGTGATGCGGATACGCAGTATTTT.

This chain uses TRBV5-4 with TRBJ1-5; 7 bases agree with TRBD1. Germline trimming cut 3 bases from V and 5 bases from J; bases unmatched to any gene: 8. The CDR3 is made up of 15 amino acids. Germline V gene data show CDR1 as SGHNT and CDR2 as YYREEE (reference sequence). CDR3 loop: CASSWAKGAYQPQHF. The CDR3 nucleotides are TGTGCCAGCAGCTGGGCCAAGGGGGCCTATCAGCCCCAGCATTTT.

The V call is TRBV6-5, the J call TRBJ1-1; no definite D call. The CDR3 is 13 amino acids. V shed 6 bases and J shed 1 base, with 9 bases lying between them. Germline CDR1 reads MNHEY; CDR2 reads SVGAGI. CDR3 bases: TGTGCCAGCAGGAATACTAGGAACACTGAAGCTTTCTTT. The encoded protein is CASRNTRNTEAFF.

The rearrangement uses TRBV2 and TRBJ2-7, with D unclear. V shed 3 bases and J shed 0 bases, with 6 bases lying between them. CDR3 length: 13 residues. Per germline, CDR1 SNHLY and CDR2 FYNNEI. DNA of the CDR3: TGTGCCAGCAGTGAGACGGCCTCCTACGAGCAGTACTTC. It translates to CASSETASYEQYF.

The chain is built from TRBV15 and TRBJ2-2; D is unclear. The CDR3 covers 15 residues. V was shortened by 3 bases and J by 0 bases, with 8 bases between the two germline ends. Germline-derived CDR1 and CDR2 are LNHNV and YYDKDF (reference sequence). CDR3 nucleotides: TGTGCCACCAGCAGTAGGGCTGCGAACACCGGGGAGCTGTTTTTT. Its protein product is CATSSRAANTGELFF.

The V call is TRBV7-2, the J call TRBJ2-4; a weak D match, TRBD1 (6 bases). The CDR3 loop spans 14 amino acids. Germline V gives CDR1 SGHTA, CDR2 FQGNSA. V dropped 4 bases and J dropped 1 base, with 8 bases sitting between them. The chain's CDR3 is CASSSRGAKNIQYF. The DNA for the CDR3 is TGTGCCAGCAGCTCGAGGGGGGCCAAAAACATTCAGTACTTC.

The chain couples TRBV28 to TRBJ2-7; 13 positions match TRBD2. The CDR3 is made up of 15 amino acids. Germline V gene lookup returns CDR1 MDHEN and CDR2 SYDVKM. Trimming cost V 5 bases and J 3 bases; bases outside gene matches: 4. CDR3 amino acids: CASSPGLAGIYEQYF. In nucleotides, the CDR3 is TGTGCCAGCAGTCCGGGACTAGCGGGAATCTACGAGCAGTACTTC. Using reference TRBV28 and TRBJ2-7 for the parts outside the CDR3, the full variable domain is DVKVTQSSRYLVKRTGEKVFLECVQDMDHENMFWYRQDPGLGLRLIYFSYDVKMKEKGDIPEGYSVSREKKERFSLILESASTNQTSMYLCASSPGLAGIYEQYFGPGTRLTVT.

This rearrangement joins TRBV7-6 to TRBJ2-7, with 7 nucleotides matching TRBD1. Germline CDR1 SGHVS, CDR2 FNYEAQ. The CDR3 length is 14 residues. The junction had 7 bases not matched to a gene; V was cut back by 5 bases and J by 3 bases. The CDR3 here is CASSPRTGIYEQYF. As DNA, the CDR3 is TGTGCCAGCAGCCCGCGGACAGGAATCTACGAGCAGTACTTC. Combining the CDR3 with reference TRBV7-6 and TRBJ2-7 gives the whole variable domain GAGVSQSPRYKVTKRGQDVALRCDPISGHVSLYWYRQALGQGPEFLTYFNYEAQQDKSGLPNDRFSAERPEGSISTLTIQRTEQRDSAMYRCASSPRTGIYEQYFGPGTRLTVT.

The rearrangement uses TRBV5-6 and TRBJ1-5; D possibly corresponds to TRBD1 (6 bases). The V gene lost 2 bases and the J gene lost 0 bases, with 9 bases spanning the gap. Germline CDR1 and CDR2: SGHDT and YYEEEE. This CDR3 contains 15 residues. The CDR3 DNA reads as TGTGCCAGCAGCTTTACAGGGCCTAGCAATCAGCCCCAGCATTTT. This encodes CASSFTGPSNQPQHF.

This clone was detected only a few times. V usage is TRBV7-3 and J usage is TRBJ2-1, with D unclear. V gave up 6 bases and J gave up 9 bases, with 18 bases separating them. The CDR3 is made up of 14 amino acids. CDR1 and CDR2 from the germline V gene are SGHTA and FQGTGA. CDR3 region: CASRTGVRGSEQFF. The CDR3 nucleotides read TGTGCCAGCAGGACCGGAGTCCGAGGTAGTGAGCAGTTCTTC.

This chain links TRBV4-1 with TRBJ2-5, with a possible D match to TRBD2 (5 bases). CDR3 size: 15 residues. The V gene's germline CDR1 is MGHRA and CDR2 YSYEKL. V was clipped by 1 base and J by 2 bases, with 11 bases between them. CDR3 coding DNA: TGCGCCAGCAGCCAAGGGGTAGCGCGACAAGAGACCCAGTACTTC. Residues: CASSQGVARQETQYF.

The V gene is TRBV5-1, the J gene TRBJ2-5; D is possibly TRBD2 (5 bases). Trimming left V 1 base short and J 5 bases short, with 15 bases between. Germline CDR1 and CDR2: SGHRS and YFSETQ. The CDR3 contains 15 residues. CDR3 sequence (DNA): TGCGCCAGCAGCTTGCGAGGAGAGGGCCAGGAGACCCAGTACTTC. Amino acid sequence: CASSLRGEGQETQYF. The full variable domain, in which reference TRBV5-1 and TRBJ2-5 provide the parts outside the CDR3, is KAGVTQTPRYLIKTRGQQVTLSCSPISGHRSVSWYQQTPGQGLQFLFEYFSETQRNKGNFPGRFSGRQFSNSRSEMNVSTLELGDSALYLCASSLRGEGQETQYFGPGTRLLVL.